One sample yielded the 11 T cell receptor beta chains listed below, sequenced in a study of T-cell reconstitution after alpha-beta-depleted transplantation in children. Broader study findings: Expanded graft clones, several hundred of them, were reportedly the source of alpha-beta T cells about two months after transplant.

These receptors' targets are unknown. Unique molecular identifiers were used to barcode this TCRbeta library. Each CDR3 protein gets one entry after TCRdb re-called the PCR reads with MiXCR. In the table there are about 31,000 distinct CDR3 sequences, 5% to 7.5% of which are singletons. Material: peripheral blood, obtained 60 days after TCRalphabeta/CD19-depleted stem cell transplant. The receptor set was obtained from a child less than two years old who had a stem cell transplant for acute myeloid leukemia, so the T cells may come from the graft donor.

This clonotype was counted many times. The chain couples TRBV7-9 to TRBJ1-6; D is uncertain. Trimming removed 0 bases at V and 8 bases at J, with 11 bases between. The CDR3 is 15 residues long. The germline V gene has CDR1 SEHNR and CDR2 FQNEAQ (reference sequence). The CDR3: CASSLAGIAHSPLHF. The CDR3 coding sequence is TGTGCCAGCAGCTTAGCAGGGATTGCTCATTCACCCCTCCACTTT.

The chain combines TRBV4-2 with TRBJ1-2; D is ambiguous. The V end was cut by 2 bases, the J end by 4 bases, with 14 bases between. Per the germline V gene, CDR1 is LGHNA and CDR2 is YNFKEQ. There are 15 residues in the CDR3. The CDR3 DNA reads TGTGCCAGCAGCCAAACATTGGCCAGCTCCTATGGCTACACCTTC. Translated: CASSQTLASSYGYTF.

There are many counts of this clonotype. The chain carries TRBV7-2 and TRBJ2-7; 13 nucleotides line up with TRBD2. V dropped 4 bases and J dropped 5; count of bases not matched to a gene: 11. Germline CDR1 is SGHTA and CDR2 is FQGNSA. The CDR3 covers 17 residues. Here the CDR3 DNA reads TGTGCCAGCAGCTCGGGACTAGCGGGACCGTTTGGGCACGAGCAGTACTTC. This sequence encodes CASSSGLAGPFGHEQYF.

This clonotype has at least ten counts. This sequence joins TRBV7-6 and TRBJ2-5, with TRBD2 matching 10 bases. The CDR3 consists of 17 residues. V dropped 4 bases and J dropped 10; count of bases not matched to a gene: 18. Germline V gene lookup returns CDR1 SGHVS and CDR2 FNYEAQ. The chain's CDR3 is CASSSTGLAPRRSGQYF. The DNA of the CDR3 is TGTGCCAGCAGCTCAACGGGACTAGCGCCTCGCAGAAGTGGCCAGTACTTC. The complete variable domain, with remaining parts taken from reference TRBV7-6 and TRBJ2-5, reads GAGVSQSPRYKVTKRGQDVALRCDPISGHVSLYWYRQALGQGPEFLTYFNYEAQQDKSGLPNDRFSAERPEGSISTLTIQRTEQRDSAMYRCASSSTGLAPRRSGQYFGPGTRLLVL.

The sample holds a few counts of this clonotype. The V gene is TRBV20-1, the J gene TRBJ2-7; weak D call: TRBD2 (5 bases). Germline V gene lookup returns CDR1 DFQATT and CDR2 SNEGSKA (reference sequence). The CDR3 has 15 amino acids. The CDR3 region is CSLRGKRYPSYEQYF. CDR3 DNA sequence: TGCAGCCTGCGCGGAAAGCGGTACCCATCCTACGAGCAGTACTTC.

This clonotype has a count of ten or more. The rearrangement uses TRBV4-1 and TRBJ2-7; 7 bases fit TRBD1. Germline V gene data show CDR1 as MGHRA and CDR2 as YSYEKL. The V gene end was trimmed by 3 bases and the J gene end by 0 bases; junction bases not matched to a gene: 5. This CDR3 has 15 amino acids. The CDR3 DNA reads TGCGCCAGCAGCCACCGGGACAGAAGCTCCTACGAGCAGTACTTC. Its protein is CASSHRDRSSYEQYF.

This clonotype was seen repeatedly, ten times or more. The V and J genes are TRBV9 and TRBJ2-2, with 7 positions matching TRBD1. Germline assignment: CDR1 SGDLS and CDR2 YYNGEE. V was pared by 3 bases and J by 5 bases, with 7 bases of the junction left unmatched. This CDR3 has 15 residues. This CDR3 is CASSGRQGETGELFF. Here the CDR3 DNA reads TGTGCCAGCAGCGGCAGACAGGGCGAGACCGGGGAGCTGTTTTTT.

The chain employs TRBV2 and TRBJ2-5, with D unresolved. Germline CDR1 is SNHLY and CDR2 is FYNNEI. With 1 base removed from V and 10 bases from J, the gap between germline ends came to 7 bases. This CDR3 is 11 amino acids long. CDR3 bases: TGTGCCAGCAGTGAAGGCCACGACCAGTACTTC. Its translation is CASSEGHDQYF.

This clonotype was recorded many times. CDR3 region: CASSFLGDTQYF. CDR3 DNA: TGTGCCAGCAGCTTCCTCGGCGATACGCAGTATTTT. This chain connects TRBV7-2 to TRBJ2-3; D is uncertain. The germline V gene encodes CDR1 SGHTA and CDR2 FQGNSA. V lost 3 bases and J 6 bases, leaving 7 bases between the germline ends. This CDR3 is 12 amino acids long.

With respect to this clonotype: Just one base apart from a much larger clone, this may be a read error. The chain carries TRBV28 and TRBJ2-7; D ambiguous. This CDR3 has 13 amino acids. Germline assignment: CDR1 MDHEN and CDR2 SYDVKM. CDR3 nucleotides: TGTGCCAGCAGTTCGTCTGGGAAACCCTTTCCCGCTTTC. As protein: CASSSSGKPFPAF.

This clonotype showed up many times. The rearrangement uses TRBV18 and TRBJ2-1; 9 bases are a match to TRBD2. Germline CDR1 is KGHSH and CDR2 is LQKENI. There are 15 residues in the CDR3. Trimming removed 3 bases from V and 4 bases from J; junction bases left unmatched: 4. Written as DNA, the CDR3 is TGTGCCAGCTCACCCACTAGCGGGCCATACAATGAGCAGTTCTTC. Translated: CASSPTSGPYNEQFF.